This TCR beta chain appears in the sequencing data of a study of cytomegalovirus exposure and HLA in healthy donors. It was with 60 Vbeta and 13 Jbeta primers that the PCR ran. Produced via immunoSEQ multiplex PCR; TCRdb's table is partial and in-frame only. The sample lists some 120,000 clones; around 67% were seen once. The CDR3 is 12 amino acids. The V gene lost 5 bases and the J gene lost 5 bases, with 10 bases spanning the gap. The germline V gene encodes CDR1 MNHEY and CDR2 SVGAGI. The rearrangement uses TRBV6-5 and TRBJ2-7; no reliable D call. This TCR was recovered from a woman aged 40 to 50 in good health and CMV-seropositive. The specimen sequenced was PBMCs. DNA for the CDR3: TGTGCCAGCAGTGACTTCCCTAACGAGCAGTACTTC. Its protein product is CASSDFPNEQYF.